The source of this TCR beta chain is a study of T cells in Graves' hyperthyroidism and ophthalmopathy. The wider study: Blood was drawn when the patient was first diagnosed and still untreated.

Across 18 months, stable Graves' hyperthyroidism was marked by no progression to ophthalmopathy. The study's findings and limits: In simple terms, a model built on 13 V-J features told ophthalmopathy apart from stable hyperthyroidism. Most thyroid clonotypes with frequency above 0.001 were detected in blood.

Template material for amplifying TCR beta CDR3 regions consisted of RNA transcripts. The study used the HTBI primer set for a first-round RT-PCR of the TCR CDR3. TCRdb independently ran MiXCR on the multiplex PCR reads; one entry per CDR3 protein. The sample includes about 700,000 distinct CDR3 sequences, about 14% seen only once; the top ten take roughly 10%. This CDR3 spans 14 amino acids. Trimming cost V 1 base and J 4 bases; bases outside gene matches: 2. The germline V gene has CDR1 SEHNR and CDR2 FQNEAQ (reference sequence). This clonotype was counted at least ten times. What it binds is unknown.

The receptor's source is a woman between 18 and 29 years old with Graves' hyperthyroidism. Sequenced input: blood. This chain connects TRBV7-9 to TRBJ2-5, with 8 bases that match TRBD2. CDR3 nucleotide sequence: TGTGCCAGCAGCTTAGGACTAGCGAGAGAGACCCAGTACTTC. Protein product: CASSLGLARETQYF.